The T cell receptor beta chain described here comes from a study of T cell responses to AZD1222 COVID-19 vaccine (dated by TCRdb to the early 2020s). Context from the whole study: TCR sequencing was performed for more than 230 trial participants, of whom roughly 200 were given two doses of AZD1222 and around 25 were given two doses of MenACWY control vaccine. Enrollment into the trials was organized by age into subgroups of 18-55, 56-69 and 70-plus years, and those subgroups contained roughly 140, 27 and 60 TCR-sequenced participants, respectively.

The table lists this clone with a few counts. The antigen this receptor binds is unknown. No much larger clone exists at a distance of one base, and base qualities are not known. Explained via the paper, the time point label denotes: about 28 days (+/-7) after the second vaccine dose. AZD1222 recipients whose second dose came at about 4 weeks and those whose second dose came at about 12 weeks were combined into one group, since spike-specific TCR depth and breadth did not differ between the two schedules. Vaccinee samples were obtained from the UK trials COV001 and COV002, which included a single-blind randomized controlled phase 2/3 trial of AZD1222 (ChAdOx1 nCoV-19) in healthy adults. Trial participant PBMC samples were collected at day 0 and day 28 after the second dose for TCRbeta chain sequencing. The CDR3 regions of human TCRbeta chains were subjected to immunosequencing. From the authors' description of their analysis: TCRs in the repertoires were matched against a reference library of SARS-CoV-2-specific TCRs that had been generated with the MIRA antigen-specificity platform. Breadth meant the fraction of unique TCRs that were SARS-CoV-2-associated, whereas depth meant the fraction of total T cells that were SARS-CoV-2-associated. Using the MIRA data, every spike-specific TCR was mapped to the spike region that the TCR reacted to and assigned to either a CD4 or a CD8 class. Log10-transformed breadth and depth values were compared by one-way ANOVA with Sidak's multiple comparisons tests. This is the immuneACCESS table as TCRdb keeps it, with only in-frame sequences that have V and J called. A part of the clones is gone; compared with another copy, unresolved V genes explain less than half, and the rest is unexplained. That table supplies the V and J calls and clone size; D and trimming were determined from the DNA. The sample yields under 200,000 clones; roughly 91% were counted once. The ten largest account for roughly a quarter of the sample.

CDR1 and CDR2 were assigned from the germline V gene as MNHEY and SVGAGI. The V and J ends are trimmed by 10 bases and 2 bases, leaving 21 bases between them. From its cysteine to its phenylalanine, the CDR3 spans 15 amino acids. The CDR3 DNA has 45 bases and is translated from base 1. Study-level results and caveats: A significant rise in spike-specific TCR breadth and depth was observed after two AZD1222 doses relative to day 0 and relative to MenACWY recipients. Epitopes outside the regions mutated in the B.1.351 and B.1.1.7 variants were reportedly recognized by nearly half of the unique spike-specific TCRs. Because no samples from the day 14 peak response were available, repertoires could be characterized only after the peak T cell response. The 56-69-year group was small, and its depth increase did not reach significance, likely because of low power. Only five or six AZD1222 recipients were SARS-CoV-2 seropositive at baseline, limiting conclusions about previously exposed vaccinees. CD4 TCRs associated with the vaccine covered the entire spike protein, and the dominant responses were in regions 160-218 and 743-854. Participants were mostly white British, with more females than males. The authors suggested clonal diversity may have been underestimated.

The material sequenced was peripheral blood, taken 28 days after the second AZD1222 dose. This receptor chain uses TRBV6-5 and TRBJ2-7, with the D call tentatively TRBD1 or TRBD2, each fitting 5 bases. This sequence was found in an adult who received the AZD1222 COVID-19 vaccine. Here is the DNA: TGTGCCATCGAGGGTGGGCAGGGTTTCGCCTACGAGCAGTACTTC. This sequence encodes CAIEGGQGFAYEQYF.